Listed below are T cell receptor beta chains from one sample, sequenced in a study of blood T cells in healthy people across ages. Each CDR3 protein gets one entry after TCRdb re-called the 5' RACE reads with MiXCR. The profile covers some 1.6 million distinct CDR3 sequences, with 30% to 40% appearing a single time and about 10% taken by the ten largest. Input material: blood. Every receptor here comes from a woman aged 25 to 39 in good health. Both conserved end residues are trimmed from each CDR3.

TRBJ2-7,TRBV2,ASRASGGYYEQY
TRBJ1-2,TRBV4-2,ASSQDGQGAVGYT
TRBJ2-1,TRBV24-1,ATSVGGGSSYNEQF
TRBJ1-4,TRBV3-1,ASSQAGQGTEKLF
TRBJ2-3,TRBV29-1,SVGMGWTDTQY
TRBJ1-1,TRBV11-2,ASSSLDRVNTEAF
TRBJ2-2,TRBV13,ASSPERDRTGELF
TRBJ1-6,TRBV30,AWSVSRQGSPLH
TRBJ1-1,TRBV7-6,ASSLRPDTLNTEAF
TRBJ1-2,TRBV7-9,ASSLVNYGYT
TRBJ2-7,TRBV2,ASSEATLAGVYEQY
-,TRBV14,ASSQVPPLEQY
TRBJ1-6,TRBV7-8,ASSLGGGGQGAISPLH
TRBJ2-7,TRBV12-3/TRBV12-4,ASSLGLAESYEQY
TRBJ1-1,TRBV4-1,ASSQAGETMNTEAF
TRBJ1-6,TRBV12-3/TRBV12-4,ASSLRQSPDSPLH
TRBJ2-1,TRBV6-2/TRBV6-3,ASSISGEEYNEQF
TRBJ2-7,TRBV9,ASGLSGRGDQGEQY
TRBJ2-7,TRBV2,ASSEGLAGYEQY
TRBJ2-7,TRBV5-1,ASSLDRGNMYEQY
TRBJ2-7,TRBV6-2/TRBV6-3,ASSTGTGGEQY
TRBJ1-1,TRBV6-5,ASSATGGWTEAF
TRBJ2-5,TRBV20-1,SAEGGLKQETQY
TRBJ1-4,TRBV12-3/TRBV12-4,ASRTGAINEKLF
TRBJ2-5,TRBV27,ASSLSSQETQY
TRBJ1-5,TRBV20-1,SASGGRGHQQPQH
TRBJ2-3,TRBV30,AWSLDTDTQY
TRBJ2-3,TRBV15,ATSRDLGRSVGTQY
TRBJ1-2,TRBV20-1,SARTGTGISYT
TRBJ2-7,TRBV13,ASSLWTSGGYEQY
TRBJ1-2,TRBV12-3/TRBV12-4,ASSPGQTPGYGYT
-,TRBV10-3,GIELVRSEQY
TRBJ2-7,TRBV6-6,ASRQGTSGGHYEQY
TRBJ1-6,TRBV6-1,ASSRTDGSSYNSPLH
TRBJ2-4,TRBV7-2,ASSRDRDIQY
TRBJ2-3,TRBV10-3,AISVSGDRQADTQY
TRBJ2-6,TRBV4-1,ASSQDGGWAGNFGANVLT
TRBJ2-5,TRBV5-1,ASSFSEGTQY
TRBJ2-7,TRBV4-1,ASSFGSGGPYEQY
TRBJ1-1,TRBV4-1,ASSQGIAGNTEAF
TRBJ2-7,TRBV18,ASSLNRGPYEQY
TRBJ1-6,TRBV5-6,ASSLKGEGSPLH
TRBJ1-2,TRBV7-8,ASSFPAGGIGGSGYT
TRBJ2-7,TRBV11-2,ASSLVAQRHSYEQY
TRBJ1-2,TRBV9,ASSPWGRADHGYT
TRBJ2-2,TRBV3-1,ASSPWNTGELF
TRBJ2-5,TRBV15,ATSRGGSAVGETQY
TRBJ1-2,TRBV2,ASSERGYGYGYT
TRBJ2-3,TRBV7-9,ASSLIGGADTQY
TRBJ1-2,TRBV27,ASSFGRSNYGYT
TRBJ2-7,TRBV3-1,ASSQIDSYEQY